Below are 14 T cell receptor beta chains sequenced from a single sample in a study of blood T cell repertoires in COVID-19 (dated by TCRdb to about 2020). Libraries were prepared through the immunoSEQ multiplex PCR assay. TCRdb obtained this table from immuneACCESS and retained in-frame rearrangements with V and J assigned. These tables miss some clones; where compared with another copy, unresolved V genes account for less than half of the shortfall, and the remainder is unexplained. Recorded for this sample are 85,000 to 120,000 clones; about three quarters of them occurred a single time. 6.2% of the sample lies in the top ten. The sample taken for sequencing was peripheral blood. These receptors were obtained from a man of 80 years or more with COVID-19, enrolled during active disease.

In this sample, this clone turned up a few times. The V call is TRBV7-9, the J call TRBJ1-4; TRBD1 is a possible D gene (5 bases). This CDR3 is 17 amino acids long. V was pared by 4 bases and J by 8 bases, with 23 bases between. The V gene's germline CDR1 is SEHNR and CDR2 FQNEAQ (reference sequence). The CDR3 is CASSSISQGRLGEKLFF. DNA for the CDR3: TGTGCCAGCAGCTCGATATCGCAGGGAAGGTTAGGCGAAAAACTGTTTTTT.

V usage is TRBV19 and J usage is TRBJ1-1; D is undetermined. CDR3 size: 14 residues. The V end was cut by 1 base, the J end by 3 bases, with 9 bases between. Germline V gives CDR1 LNHDA, CDR2 SQIVND (reference sequence). The CDR3 protein is CASSIGPGDTEAFF. The CDR3 DNA follows: TGTGCCAGTAGTATAGGGCCCGGAGACACTGAAGCTTTCTTT.

The chain joins TRBV7-6 to TRBJ1-4, with D uncertain. Trimming shortened V by 0 bases and J by 6 bases, and 5 bases separated the two germline ends. The germline gives CDR1 SGHVS, CDR2 FNYEAQ. CDR3 length equals 13 residues. The CDR3: CASSLASHEKLFF. The CDR3 nucleotides are TGTGCCAGCAGCTTAGCCAGTCATGAAAAACTGTTTTTT.

The chain joins TRBV5-1 to TRBJ1-4; D is ambiguous. Germline assignment: CDR1 SGHRS and CDR2 YFSETQ. V was clipped by 4 bases and J by 3 bases, with 13 bases between them. The CDR3 has 15 residues. As DNA, the CDR3 is TGCGCCAGCAGCCCGGTGCCGGCGGCTAATGAAAAACTGTTTTTT. Translating gives CASSPVPAANEKLFF.

This clone was observed a handful of times. This rearrangement joins TRBV7-8 to TRBJ2-7, with 7 bases matching TRBD1. V dropped 6 bases and J dropped 5; count of bases not matched to a gene: 7. The CDR3 is made up of 13 amino acids. Germline assignment: CDR1 SGHVS and CDR2 FQNEAQ. CDR3 region: CASRLRQGHEQYF. The CDR3 region has the DNA TGTGCCAGCAGGCTACGACAGGGCCACGAGCAGTACTTC.

The rearrangement links TRBV28 to TRBJ1-2; 8 bases align to TRBD1. The CDR3 is made up of 15 amino acids. Unmatched junction bases numbered 15, after V lost 2 bases and J lost 13 bases. Germline CDR1 is MDHEN and CDR2 is SYDVKM. The CDR3 region is CASSLGQGARPWCTF. The DNA of the CDR3 is TGTGCCAGCAGTTTAGGCCAGGGGGCGCGGCCGTGGTGCACCTTC.

This clone was recorded only once. The chain couples TRBV5-1 to TRBJ2-5; 9 bases fit TRBD1. Trimming took 0 bases from V and 2 from J; bases not matched to a gene: 2. The CDR3 runs to 15 residues. Germline values: CDR1 SGHRS, CDR2 YFSETQ. In DNA, the CDR3 is TGCGCCAGCAGCTTGGAGGGGACAGGGCAAGAGACCCAGTACTTC. Its protein product is CASSLEGTGQETQYF.

CDR3 residues: CASSDGVAAYNEQFF. CDR3 coding DNA: TGTGCCAGCAGTGATGGGGTAGCGGCGTACAATGAGCAGTTCTTC. The chain couples TRBV2 to TRBJ2-1; weak D call: TRBD2 (6 bases). The CDR3 consists of 15 residues. CDR1 is SNHLY, CDR2 FYNNEI, per germline. Trimming left V 3 bases short and J 4 bases short, with 13 bases between.

The chain links TRBV12-3 or TRBV12-4 to TRBJ1-2; 11 nucleotides line up with TRBD1. The CDR3 is made up of 13 amino acids. The ends lost 5 bases at V and 8 bases at J; junction bases unmatched: 4. This CDR3 reads CASSQDRGQGYTF. Here the CDR3 DNA reads TGTGCCAGCAGTCAGGACAGGGGGCAAGGCTACACCTTC.

This chain uses TRBV6-5 with TRBJ1-2, with D unresolved. Deletions cut 6 bases from V and 5 bases from J, with 10 bases between. Germline loops: CDR1 MNHEY, CDR2 SVGAGI. This CDR3 is 12 amino acids long. The CDR3 nucleotides read TGTGCCAGCAGCGAGAGCACTTATGGCTACACCTTC. Translated: CASSESTYGYTF.

V gene TRBV27 combines with J gene TRBJ1-1; 11 bases align to TRBD1. There are 13 residues in the CDR3. Trimming removed 8 bases from V and 1 base from J; junction bases left unmatched: 0. Germline values: CDR1 MNHEY, CDR2 SMNVEV (reference sequence). DNA of the CDR3: TGTGCCAGCGGGACAGGGGGGAACACTGAAGCTTTCTTT. Its translation is CASGTGGNTEAFF.

CDR3 residues: CASSLEGGERMNSPLHF. CDR3 nucleotides: TGCGCCAGCAGCTTGGAAGGGGGCGAGAGGATGAATTCACCCCTCCACTTT. This rearrangement joins TRBV5-1 to TRBJ1-6, with 7 bases identical to TRBD1. This CDR3 spans 17 amino acids. Germline V lookup: CDR1 SGHRS, CDR2 YFSETQ. V trimming: 0 bases; J trimming: 7 bases; junction bases outside the gene matches: 10.

As to this clone: The same CDR3 can be traced to other DNA sequences in this sample. The CDR3 reads CASSPTSGNNEQFF. The CDR3 nucleotides are TGTGCCAGCTCACCCACTAGCGGGAACAATGAGCAGTTCTTC. The chain has TRBV18 and TRBJ2-1; TRBD2 agrees at 10 bases. The germline gives CDR1 KGHSH, CDR2 LQKENI. V was pared by 3 bases and J by 5 bases, with 1 base of the junction left unmatched. The CDR3 is 14 amino acids. Variable domain in full (rest from reference TRBV18 and TRBJ2-1): NAGVMQNPRHLVRRRGQEARLRCSPMKGHSHVYWYRQLPEEGLKFMVYLQKENIIDESGMPKERFSAEFPKEGPSILRIQQVVRGDSAAYFCASSPTSGNNEQFFGPGTRLTVL.

This clone has only a few counts. This rearrangement joins TRBV2 to TRBJ1-6, with D perhaps TRBD1 (6 bases). Per germline, CDR1 SNHLY and CDR2 FYNNEI. Trimming removed 6 bases from V and 7 bases from J, with 19 bases in between. The CDR3 is made up of 16 amino acids. Here the CDR3 reads CASSSNREGGNSPLHF. For the CDR3, the DNA is TGTGCCAGCAGCTCAAACAGGGAGGGAGGGAATTCACCCCTCCACTTT.